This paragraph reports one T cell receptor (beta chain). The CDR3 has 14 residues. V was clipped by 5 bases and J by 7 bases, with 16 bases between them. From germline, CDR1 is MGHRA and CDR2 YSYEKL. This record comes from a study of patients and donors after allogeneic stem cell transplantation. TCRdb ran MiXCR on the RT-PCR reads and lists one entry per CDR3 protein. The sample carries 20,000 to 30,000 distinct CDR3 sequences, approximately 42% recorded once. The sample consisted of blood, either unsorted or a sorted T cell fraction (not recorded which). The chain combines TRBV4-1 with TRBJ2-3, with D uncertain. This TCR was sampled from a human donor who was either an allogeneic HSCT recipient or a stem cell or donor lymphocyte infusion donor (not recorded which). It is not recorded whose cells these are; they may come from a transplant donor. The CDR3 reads CASSKGSNIYTQYF. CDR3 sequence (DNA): TGCGCCAGCAGCAAGGGCAGCAACATATATACGCAGTATTTT.